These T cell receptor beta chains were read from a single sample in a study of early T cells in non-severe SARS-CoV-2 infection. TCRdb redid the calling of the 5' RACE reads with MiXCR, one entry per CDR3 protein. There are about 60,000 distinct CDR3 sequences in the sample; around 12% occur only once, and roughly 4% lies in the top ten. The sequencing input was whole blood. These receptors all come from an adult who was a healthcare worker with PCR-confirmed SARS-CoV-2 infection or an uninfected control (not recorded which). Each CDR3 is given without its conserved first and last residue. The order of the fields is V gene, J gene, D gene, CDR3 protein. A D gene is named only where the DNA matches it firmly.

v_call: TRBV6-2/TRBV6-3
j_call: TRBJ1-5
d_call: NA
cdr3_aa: ASLGDSNQPQH

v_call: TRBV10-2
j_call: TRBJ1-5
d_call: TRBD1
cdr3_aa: ASRQGVNQPQH

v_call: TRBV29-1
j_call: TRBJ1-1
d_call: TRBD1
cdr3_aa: SVGGGNTEAF

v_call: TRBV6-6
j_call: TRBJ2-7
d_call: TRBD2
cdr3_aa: AGMASGSSYEQY

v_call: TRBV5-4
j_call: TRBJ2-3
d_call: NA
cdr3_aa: ASSLQDTQY

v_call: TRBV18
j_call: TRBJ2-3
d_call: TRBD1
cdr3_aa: ASSSGTGQDTQY

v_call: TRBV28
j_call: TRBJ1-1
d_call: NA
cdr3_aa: ASSLGEWGLNTEAF

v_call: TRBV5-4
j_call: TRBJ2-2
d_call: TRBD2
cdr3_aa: ASSSGLAGGTGELF

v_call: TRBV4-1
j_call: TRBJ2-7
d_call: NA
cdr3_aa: ASSQAGTASYEQY

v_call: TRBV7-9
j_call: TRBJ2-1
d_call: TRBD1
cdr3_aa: ASSLGGQGYEQF

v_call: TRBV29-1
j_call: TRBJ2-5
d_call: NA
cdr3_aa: SVVLAAGLQETQY

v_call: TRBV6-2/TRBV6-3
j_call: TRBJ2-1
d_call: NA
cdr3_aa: ASSRGPYLWF

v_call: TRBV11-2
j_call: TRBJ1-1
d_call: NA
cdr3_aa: ASSLGWTEAF

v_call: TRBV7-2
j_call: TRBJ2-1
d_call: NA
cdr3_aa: ASSMIPGFRHNEQF

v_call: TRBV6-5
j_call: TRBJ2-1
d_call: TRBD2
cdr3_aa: ASRRTPSGDTYNEQF

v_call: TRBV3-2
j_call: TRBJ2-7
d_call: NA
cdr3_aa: ASSQDPPGLVTAYEQY

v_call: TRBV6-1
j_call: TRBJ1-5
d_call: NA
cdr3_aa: ATRWEGNQPQH

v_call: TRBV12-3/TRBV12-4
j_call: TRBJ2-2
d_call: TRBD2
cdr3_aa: ASSLFSGGNTGELF

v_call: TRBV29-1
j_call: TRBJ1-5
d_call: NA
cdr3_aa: SVADRPQNSNQPQH

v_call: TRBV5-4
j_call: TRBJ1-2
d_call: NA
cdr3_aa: ASSLEQHYGYT

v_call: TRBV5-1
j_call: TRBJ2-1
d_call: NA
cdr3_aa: ASSFYGSYNEQF

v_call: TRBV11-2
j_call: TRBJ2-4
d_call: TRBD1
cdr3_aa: ASSLGQGNIQY

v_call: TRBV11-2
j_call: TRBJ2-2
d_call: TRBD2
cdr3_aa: ASSLDGGRTSGSFGTGELF

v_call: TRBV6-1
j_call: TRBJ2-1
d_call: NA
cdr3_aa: ASSELHGADYNEQF

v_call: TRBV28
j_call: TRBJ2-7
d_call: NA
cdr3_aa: ASSPPGRGYEQY

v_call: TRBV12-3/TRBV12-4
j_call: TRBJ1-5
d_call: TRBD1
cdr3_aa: ASSLGTGPQPQH

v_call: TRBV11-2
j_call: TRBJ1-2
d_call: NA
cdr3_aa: ASSEKNRMGDT

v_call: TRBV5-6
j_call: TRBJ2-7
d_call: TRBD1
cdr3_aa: ASSRHRDREY

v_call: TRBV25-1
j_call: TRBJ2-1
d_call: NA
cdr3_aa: ASSELNSLSYNEQF

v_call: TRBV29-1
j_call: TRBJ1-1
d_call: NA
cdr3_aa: SVWQYNTEAF

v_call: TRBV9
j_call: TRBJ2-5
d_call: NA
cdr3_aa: ASSVAQGKETQY

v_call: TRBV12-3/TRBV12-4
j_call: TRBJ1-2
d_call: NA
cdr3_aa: ASSFRSGTPGYT